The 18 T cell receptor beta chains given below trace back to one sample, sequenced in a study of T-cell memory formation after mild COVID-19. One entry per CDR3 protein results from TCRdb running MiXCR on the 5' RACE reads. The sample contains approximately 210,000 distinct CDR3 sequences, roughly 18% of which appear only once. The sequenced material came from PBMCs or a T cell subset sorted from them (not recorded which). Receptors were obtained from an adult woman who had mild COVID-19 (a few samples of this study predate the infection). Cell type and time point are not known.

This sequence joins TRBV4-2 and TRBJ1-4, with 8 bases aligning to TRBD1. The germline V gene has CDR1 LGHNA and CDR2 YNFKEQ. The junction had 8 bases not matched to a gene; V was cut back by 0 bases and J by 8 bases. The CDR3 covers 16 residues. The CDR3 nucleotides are TGTGCCAGCAGCCAAGATTCCGGGACAGGCGGGGAAAAACTGTTTTTT. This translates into CASSQDSGTGGEKLFF.

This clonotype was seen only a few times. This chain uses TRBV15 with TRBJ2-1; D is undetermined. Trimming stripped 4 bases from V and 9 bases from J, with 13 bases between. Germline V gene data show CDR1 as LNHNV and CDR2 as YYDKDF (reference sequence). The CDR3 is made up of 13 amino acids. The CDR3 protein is CATSNSPLGEQFF. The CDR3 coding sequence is TGTGCCACCAGCAATTCCCCCTTGGGTGAGCAGTTCTTC.

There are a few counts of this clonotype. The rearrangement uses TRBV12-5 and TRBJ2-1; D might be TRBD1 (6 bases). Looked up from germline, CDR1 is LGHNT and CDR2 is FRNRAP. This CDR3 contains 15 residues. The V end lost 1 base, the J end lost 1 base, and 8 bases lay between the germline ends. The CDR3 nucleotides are TGTGCTAGTGGTTTGGGACAGGTGTCCTACAATGAGCAGTTCTTC. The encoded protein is CASGLGQVSYNEQFF.

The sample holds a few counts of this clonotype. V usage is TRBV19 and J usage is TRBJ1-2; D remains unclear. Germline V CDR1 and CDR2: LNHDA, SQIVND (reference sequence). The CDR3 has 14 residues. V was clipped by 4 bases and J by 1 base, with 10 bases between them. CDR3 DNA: TGTGCCAGTAGTACCACGACACTTAACTATGGCTACACCTTC. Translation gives CASSTTTLNYGYTF.

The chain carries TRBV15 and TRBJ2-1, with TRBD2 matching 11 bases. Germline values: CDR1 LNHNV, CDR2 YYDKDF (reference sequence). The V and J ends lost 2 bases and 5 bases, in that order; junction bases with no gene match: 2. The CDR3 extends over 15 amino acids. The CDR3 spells CATSRLAGGNNEQFF. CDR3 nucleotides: TGTGCCACCAGCAGACTAGCGGGAGGTAACAATGAGCAGTTCTTC.

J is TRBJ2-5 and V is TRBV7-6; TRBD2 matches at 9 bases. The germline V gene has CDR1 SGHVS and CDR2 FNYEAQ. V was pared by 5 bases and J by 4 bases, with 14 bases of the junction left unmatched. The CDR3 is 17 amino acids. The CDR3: CASSLRSSGGMGETQYF. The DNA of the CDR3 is TGTGCCAGCAGCCTTCGGAGTAGCGGGGGCATGGGAGAGACCCAGTACTTC.

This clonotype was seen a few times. The DNA of the CDR3 is TGCAGTGCTAGGAAGGCCCGGGACAGGTACAATGAGCAGTTCTTC. This translates into CSARKARDRYNEQFF. The chain couples TRBV20-1 to TRBJ2-1; 8 nucleotides align to TRBD1. Losses at the gene ends were 3 bases for V and 4 bases for J; bases not matched to a gene: 8. The CDR3 length is 15 residues. Germline values: CDR1 DFQATT, CDR2 SNEGSKA (reference sequence).

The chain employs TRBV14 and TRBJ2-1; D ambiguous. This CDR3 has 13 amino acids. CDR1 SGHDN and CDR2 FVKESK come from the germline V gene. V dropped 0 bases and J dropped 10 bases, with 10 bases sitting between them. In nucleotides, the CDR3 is TGTGCCAGCAGCCAAGATATCCCAACGGAGCAGTTCTTC. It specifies CASSQDIPTEQFF.

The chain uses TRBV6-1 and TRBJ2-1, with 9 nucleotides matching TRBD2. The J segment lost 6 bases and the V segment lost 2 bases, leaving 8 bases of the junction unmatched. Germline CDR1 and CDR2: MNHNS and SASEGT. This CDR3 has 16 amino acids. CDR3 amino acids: CASSEIAGGLTNEQFF. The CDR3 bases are TGTGCCAGCAGTGAAATCGCGGGGGGGCTGACCAATGAGCAGTTCTTC.

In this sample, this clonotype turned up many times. The CDR3 sequence is CAWTPSASGEQFF. Written as DNA, the CDR3 is TGTGCCTGGACCCCCAGCGCCAGTGGTGAGCAGTTCTTC. The chain is built from TRBV30 and TRBJ2-1; D gene unclear. The germline gives CDR1 GTSNPN, CDR2 SVGIG (reference sequence). Between the trimmed V and J ends, which lost 4 bases and 9 bases, there was a span of 16 bases. The CDR3 sequence is 13 residues long.

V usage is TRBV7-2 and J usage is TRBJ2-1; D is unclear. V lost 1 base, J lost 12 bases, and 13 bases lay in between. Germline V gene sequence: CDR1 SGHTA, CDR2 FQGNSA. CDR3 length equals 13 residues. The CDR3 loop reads CASSLDGAAGQFF. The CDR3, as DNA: TGTGCCAGCAGCTTAGATGGTGCCGCAGGGCAGTTCTTC. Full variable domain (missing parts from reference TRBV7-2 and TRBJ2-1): GAGVSQSPSNKVTEKGKDVELRCDPISGHTALYWYRQSLGQGLEFLIYFQGNSAPDKSGLPSDRFSAERTGGSVSTLTIQRTQQEDSAVYLCASSLDGAAGQFFGPGTRLTVL.

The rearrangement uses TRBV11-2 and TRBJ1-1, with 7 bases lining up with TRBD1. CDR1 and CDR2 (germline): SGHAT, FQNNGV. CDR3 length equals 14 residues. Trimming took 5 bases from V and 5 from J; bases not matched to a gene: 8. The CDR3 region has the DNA TGTGCCAGCAGCCCGACAGGGTTATATACTGAAGCTTTCTTT. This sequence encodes CASSPTGLYTEAFF.

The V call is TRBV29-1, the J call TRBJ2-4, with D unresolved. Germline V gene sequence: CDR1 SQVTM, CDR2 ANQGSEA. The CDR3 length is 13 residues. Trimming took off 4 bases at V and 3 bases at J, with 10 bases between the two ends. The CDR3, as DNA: TGCAGCGTTGCCGATGGAGTCAAAAACATTCAGTACTTC. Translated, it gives CSVADGVKNIQYF.

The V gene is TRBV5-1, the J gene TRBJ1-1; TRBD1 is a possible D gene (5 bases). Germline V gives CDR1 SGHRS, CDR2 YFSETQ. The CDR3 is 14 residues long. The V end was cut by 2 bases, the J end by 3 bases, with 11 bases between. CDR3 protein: CASSFGRVDTEAFF. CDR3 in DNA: TGCGCCAGCAGCTTTGGCAGGGTGGACACTGAAGCTTTCTTT.

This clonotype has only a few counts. DNA for the CDR3: TGTGCCAGCCAAGGACTGATCACAGATACGCAGTATTTT. This translates into CASQGLITDTQYF. The chain links TRBV6-2 or TRBV6-3 to TRBJ2-3, with D possibly matching TRBD2 (5 bases). This CDR3 spans 13 amino acids. V lost 8 bases and J 2 bases, leaving 11 bases between the germline ends. Germline lookup yields CDR1 MNHEY and CDR2 SVGEGT.

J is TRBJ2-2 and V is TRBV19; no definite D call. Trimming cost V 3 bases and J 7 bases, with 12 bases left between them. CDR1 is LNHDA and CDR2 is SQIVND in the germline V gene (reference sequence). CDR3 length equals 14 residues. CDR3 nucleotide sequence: TGTGCCAGTAGTATCTCCAGGACGGGCGGGGAGCTGTTTTTT. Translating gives CASSISRTGGELFF.

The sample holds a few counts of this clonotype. The CDR3 DNA is TGTGCCAGCAGTGAAGGCACAAACTATGGCTACACCTTC. Translated: CASSEGTNYGYTF. The rearrangement uses TRBV6-1 and TRBJ1-2; D uncertain. The CDR3 is 13 amino acids. V lost 1 base and J lost 2, with 5 bases in between. Germline V lookup: CDR1 MNHNS, CDR2 SASEGT.

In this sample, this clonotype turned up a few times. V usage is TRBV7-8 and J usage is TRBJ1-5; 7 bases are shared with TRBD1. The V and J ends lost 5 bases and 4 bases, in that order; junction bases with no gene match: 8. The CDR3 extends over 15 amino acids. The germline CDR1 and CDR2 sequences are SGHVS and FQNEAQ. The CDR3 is CASSPRTGPNQPQHF. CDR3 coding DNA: TGTGCCAGCAGCCCCCGGACAGGTCCGAATCAGCCCCAGCATTTT. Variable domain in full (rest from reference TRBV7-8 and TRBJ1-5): GAGVSQSPRYKVAKRGQDVALRCDPISGHVSLFWYQQALGQGPEFLTYFQNEAQLDKSGLPSDRFFAERPEGSVSTLKIQRTQQEDSAVYLCASSPRTGPNQPQHFGDGTRLSIL.